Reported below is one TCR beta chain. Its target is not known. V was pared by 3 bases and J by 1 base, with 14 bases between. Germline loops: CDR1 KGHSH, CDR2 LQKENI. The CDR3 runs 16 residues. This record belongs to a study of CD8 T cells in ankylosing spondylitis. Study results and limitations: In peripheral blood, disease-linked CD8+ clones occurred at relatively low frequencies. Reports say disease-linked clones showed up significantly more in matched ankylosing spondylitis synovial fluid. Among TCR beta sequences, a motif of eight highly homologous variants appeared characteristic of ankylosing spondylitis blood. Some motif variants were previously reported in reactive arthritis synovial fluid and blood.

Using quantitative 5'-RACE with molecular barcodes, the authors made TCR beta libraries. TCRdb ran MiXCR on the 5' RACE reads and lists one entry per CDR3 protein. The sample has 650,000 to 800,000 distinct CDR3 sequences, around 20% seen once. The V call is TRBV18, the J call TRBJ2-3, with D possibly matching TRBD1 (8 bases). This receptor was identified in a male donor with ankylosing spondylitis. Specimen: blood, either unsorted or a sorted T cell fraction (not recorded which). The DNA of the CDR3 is TGTGCCAGCTCACCCCGACAGGGGAGGGGCACAGATACGCAGTATTTT. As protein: CASSPRQGRGTDTQYF.